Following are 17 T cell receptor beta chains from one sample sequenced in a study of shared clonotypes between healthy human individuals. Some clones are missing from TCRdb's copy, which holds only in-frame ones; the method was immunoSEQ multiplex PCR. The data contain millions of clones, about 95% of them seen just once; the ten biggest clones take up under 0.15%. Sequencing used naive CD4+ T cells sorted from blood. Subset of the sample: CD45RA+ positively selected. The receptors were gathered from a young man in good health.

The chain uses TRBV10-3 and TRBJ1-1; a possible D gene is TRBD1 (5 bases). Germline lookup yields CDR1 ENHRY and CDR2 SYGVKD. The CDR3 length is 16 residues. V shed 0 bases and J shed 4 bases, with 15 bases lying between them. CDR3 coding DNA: TGTGCCATCAGTGAGTCGTGGCGGGGGAGTGCCACTGAAGCTTTCTTT. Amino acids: CAISESWRGSATEAFF.

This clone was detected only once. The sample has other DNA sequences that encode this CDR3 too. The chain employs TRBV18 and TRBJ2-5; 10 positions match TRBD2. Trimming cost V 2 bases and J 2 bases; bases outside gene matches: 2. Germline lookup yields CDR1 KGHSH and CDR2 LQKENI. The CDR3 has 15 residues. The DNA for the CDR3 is TGTGCCAGCTCACCAAGGACTAGCGGTCAAGAGACCCAGTACTTC. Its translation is CASSPRTSGQETQYF.

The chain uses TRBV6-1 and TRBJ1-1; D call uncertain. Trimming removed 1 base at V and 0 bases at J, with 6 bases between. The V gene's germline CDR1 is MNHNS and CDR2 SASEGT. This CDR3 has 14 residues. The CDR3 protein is CASSEVLMNTEAFF. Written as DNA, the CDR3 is TGTGCCAGCAGTGAAGTCCTCATGAACACTGAAGCTTTCTTT.

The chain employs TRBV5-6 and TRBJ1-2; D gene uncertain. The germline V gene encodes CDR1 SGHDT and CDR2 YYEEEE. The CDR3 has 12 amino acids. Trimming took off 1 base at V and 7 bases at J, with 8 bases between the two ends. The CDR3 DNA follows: TGTGCCAGCAGCTTGAGGTGGACTGGCTACACCTTC. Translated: CASSLRWTGYTF.

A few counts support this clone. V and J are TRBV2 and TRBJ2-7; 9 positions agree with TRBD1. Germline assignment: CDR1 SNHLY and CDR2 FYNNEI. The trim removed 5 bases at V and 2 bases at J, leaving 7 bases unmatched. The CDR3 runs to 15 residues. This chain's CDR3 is CASSMGQGMAYEQYF. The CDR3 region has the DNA TGTGCCAGCAGTATGGGACAGGGAATGGCCTACGAGCAGTACTTC.

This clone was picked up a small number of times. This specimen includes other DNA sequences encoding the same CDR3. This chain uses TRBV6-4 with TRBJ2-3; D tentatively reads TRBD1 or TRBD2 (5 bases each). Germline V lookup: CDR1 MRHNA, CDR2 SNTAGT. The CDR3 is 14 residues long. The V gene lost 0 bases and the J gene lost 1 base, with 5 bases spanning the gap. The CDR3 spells CASSDSGGTDTQYF. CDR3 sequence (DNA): TGTGCCAGCAGTGACTCGGGGGGCACAGATACGCAGTATTTT.

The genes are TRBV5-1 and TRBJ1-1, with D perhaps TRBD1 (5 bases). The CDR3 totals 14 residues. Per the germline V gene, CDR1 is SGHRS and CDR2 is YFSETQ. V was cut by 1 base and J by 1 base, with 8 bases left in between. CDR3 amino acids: CASSLRGTNTEAFF. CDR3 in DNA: TGCGCCAGCAGCTTGCGGGGGACGAACACTGAAGCTTTCTTT.

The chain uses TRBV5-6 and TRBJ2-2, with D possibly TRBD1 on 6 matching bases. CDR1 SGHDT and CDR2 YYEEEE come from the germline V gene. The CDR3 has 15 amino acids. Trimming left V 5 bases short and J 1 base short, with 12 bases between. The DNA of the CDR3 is TGTGCCAGCAGAAAAACGACAGGGAACACCGGGGAGCTGTTTTTT. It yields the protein CASRKTTGNTGELFF.

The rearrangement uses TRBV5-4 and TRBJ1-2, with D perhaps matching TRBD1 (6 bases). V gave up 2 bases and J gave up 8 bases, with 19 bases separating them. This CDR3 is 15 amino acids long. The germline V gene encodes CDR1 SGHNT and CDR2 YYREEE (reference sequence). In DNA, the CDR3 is TGTGCCAGCAGCTTTGATCGACAGTCCCAGGGGGGCTACACCTTC. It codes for CASSFDRQSQGGYTF.

CDR3 residues: CASIPFREGGYTF. In nucleotides, the CDR3 is TGTGCCAGCATCCCTTTTCGGGAGGGCGGCTACACCTTC. V usage is TRBV28 and J usage is TRBJ1-2; no clear D gene. CDR1 is MDHEN and CDR2 is SYDVKM in the germline V gene. Deletions cut 7 bases from V and 8 bases from J, with 17 bases between. The CDR3 sequence is 13 residues long.

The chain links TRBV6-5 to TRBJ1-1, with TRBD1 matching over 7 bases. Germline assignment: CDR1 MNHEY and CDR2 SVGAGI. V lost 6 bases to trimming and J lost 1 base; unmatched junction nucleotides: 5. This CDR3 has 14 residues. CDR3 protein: CASRRTGTNTEAFF. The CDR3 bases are TGTGCCAGCAGACGGACAGGTACGAACACTGAAGCTTTCTTT.

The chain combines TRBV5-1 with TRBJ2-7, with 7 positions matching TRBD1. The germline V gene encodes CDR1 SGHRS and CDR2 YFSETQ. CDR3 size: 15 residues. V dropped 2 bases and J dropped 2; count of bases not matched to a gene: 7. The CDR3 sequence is CASSFNTGAAYEQYF. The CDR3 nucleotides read TGCGCCAGCAGCTTTAATACAGGGGCCGCCTACGAGCAGTACTTC. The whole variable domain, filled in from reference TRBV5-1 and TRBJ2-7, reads KAGVTQTPRYLIKTRGQQVTLSCSPISGHRSVSWYQQTPGQGLQFLFEYFSETQRNKGNFPGRFSGRQFSNSRSEMNVSTLELGDSALYLCASSFNTGAAYEQYFGPGTRLTVT.

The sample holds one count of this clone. Here the CDR3 reads CASSLTGGDREKLFF. In nucleotides, the CDR3 is TGCGCCAGCAGCCTGACGGGCGGGGATCGGGAAAAACTGTTTTTT. V and J are TRBV5-1 and TRBJ1-4; D uncertain. CDR1 and CDR2 (germline): SGHRS, YFSETQ. V lost 4 bases and J lost 8, with 18 bases in between. The CDR3 sequence is 15 residues long.

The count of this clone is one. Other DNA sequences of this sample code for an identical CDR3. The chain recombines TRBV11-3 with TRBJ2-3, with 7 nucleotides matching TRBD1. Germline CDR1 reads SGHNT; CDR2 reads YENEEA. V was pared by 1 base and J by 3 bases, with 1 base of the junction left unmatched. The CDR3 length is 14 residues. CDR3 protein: CASSLGQGTDTQYF. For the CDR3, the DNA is TGTGCCAGCAGCTTAGGACAGGGAACAGATACGCAGTATTTT.

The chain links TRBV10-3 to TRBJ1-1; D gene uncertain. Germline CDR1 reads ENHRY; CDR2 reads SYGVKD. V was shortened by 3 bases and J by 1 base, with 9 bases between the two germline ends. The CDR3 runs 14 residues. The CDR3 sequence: CAISEFEGNTEAFF. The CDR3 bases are TGTGCCATCAGTGAATTCGAAGGGAACACTGAAGCTTTCTTT.

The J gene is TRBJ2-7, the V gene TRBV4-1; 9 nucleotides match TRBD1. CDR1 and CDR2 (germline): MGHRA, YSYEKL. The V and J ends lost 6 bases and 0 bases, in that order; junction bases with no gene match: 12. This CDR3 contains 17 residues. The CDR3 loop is CASRRGDRDQSSYEQYF. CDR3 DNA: TGCGCCAGCAGGCGAGGGGACAGGGATCAAAGCTCCTACGAGCAGTACTTC.

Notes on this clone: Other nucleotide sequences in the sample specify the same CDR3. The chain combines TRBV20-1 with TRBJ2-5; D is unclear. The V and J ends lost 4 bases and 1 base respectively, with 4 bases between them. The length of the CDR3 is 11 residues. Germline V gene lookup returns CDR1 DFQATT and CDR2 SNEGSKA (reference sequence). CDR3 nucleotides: TGCAGTGCTAATCCCCAAGAGACCCAGTACTTC. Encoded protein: CSANPQETQYF.